A selection of T cell receptor beta chains follows, all from one sample in a study of T cells after yellow fever vaccination. TCRdb called the 5' RACE reads again in MiXCR, with one record for every CDR3 protein. The repertoire holds under 700,000 distinct CDR3 sequences, with roughly 17% as singletons. Sequenced here: PBMCs, sampled around 5 days after the first yellow fever vaccination. The source of these receptors is a man between 18 and 35 years old who received the YFV17D yellow fever vaccine. CDR3s include the opening cysteine and the closing phenylalanine or tryptophan. The order of the fields is D gene, V gene, J gene, clone size, CDR3 DNA, CDR3 protein. D genes are given only for firm matches. The size entry is marked missing in some rows and otherwise reads once, few, many or a size class.

>TRBD1|TRBV7-2|TRBJ1-5|few
TGTGCCAGCAGTTCCCAGGGGGCGGCTAATAATCAGCCCCAGCATTTT
CASSSQGAANNQPQHF
>-|TRBV19|TRBJ2-1|many
TGTGCCAGTACCCGCTATAGCAGCTCCTACAATGAGCAGTTCTTC
CASTRYSSSYNEQFF
>TRBD1|TRBV12-3/TRBV12-4|TRBJ1-2|many
TGTGCCAGCACCGGGACAGGGGGGAGGCGGAACTATGGCTACACCTTC
CASTGTGGRRNYGYTF
>-|TRBV27|TRBJ2-7|many
TGTGCCAGCAGGGGGGCAGCCAACCACGAGCAGTACTTC
CASRGAANHEQYF
>-|TRBV5-5|TRBJ1-1|few
TGTGCCAGCAGCTTCAGGGAAACTGAAGCTTTCTTT
CASSFRETEAFF
>TRBD1|TRBV7-9|TRBJ1-1|few
TGTGCCAGCAGCTCCAGCCCGGGACAGTCGAACACTGAAGCTTTCTTT
CASSSSPGQSNTEAFF
>TRBD1|TRBV7-2|TRBJ1-4|-
TGTGCCAGCAGCCCCGCCGGGACAGGGACTGAAAAACTGTTTTTT
CASSPAGTGTEKLFF
>-|TRBV29-1|TRBJ1-5|few
TGCAGCGCCAGGGTGGGGACGGCGAGCAATCAGCCCCAGCATTTT
CSARVGTASNQPQHF
>TRBD2|TRBV20-1|TRBJ2-3|-
TGCAGTGCTAGTGGACTAGCGGGGGGAAGCACAGATACGCAGTATTTT
CSASGLAGGSTDTQYF
>-|TRBV4-3|TRBJ2-2|-
TGCGCCAGCAGCCAAGATCTGGTTGCCGGGGGCGCCCCCGGGGAGCTGTTTTTT
CASSQDLVAGGAPGELFF
>TRBD1|TRBV5-6|TRBJ2-1|once
TGTGCCAGCAGCTTGGAGGGGGCTAGGGCCAATGAGCAGTTCTTC
CASSLEGARANEQFF
>-|TRBV18|TRBJ2-3|many
TGTGCCAGCTCACCAGTCGGAAGGGGCACAGATACGCAGTATTTT
CASSPVGRGTDTQYF
>TRBD1|TRBV7-9|TRBJ1-1|-
TGTGCCAGCAGTCGAGGGACAGGGGGCGCAACTGAAGCTTTCTTT
CASSRGTGGATEAFF
>-|TRBV5-1|TRBJ1-1|many
TGCGCCAGCAGCACCAGGGGCTCGGACACTGAAGCTTTCTTT
CASSTRGSDTEAFF
>-|TRBV20-1|TRBJ2-4|-
TGCAGTGCTAGAGCTCAGGGCTCCGCCGGGAAAAACATTCAGTACTTC
CSARAQGSAGKNIQYF
>-|TRBV21-1|TRBJ1-6|few
TGTGCCAGCAGCCTACGCAGGACGGGATGGCCTAATTCACCCCTCCACTTT
CASSLRRTGWPNSPLHF
>-|TRBV5-4|TRBJ2-1|-
TGTGCCAGCAGCTTGAACGTGGCAACATCGTCCAATGAGCAGTTCTTC
CASSLNVATSSNEQFF
>-|TRBV27|TRBJ2-2|few
TGTGCCAGCATGATCCGGGACATCCCCGGGGAGCTGTTTTTT
CASMIRDIPGELFF
>-|TRBV6-1|TRBJ2-6|-
TGTGCCAGCAGGGACCCCCCTGGGGCCAACGTCCTGACTTTC
CASRDPPGANVLTF
>-|TRBV24-1|TRBJ2-5|-
TGTGCCACCAGTAAGGATGTAGAGACCCAGTACTTC
CATSKDVETQYF
>TRBD1|TRBV4-1|TRBJ1-1|few
TGCGCCAGCAGCTATCGGACAGGGCGTAACACTGAAGCTTTCTTT
CASSYRTGRNTEAFF
>-|TRBV20-1|TRBJ2-1|few
TGCAGTGCTTCCAACCTAGAGGATCCCTACAATGAGCAGTTCTTC
CSASNLEDPYNEQFF
>TRBD1|TRBV15|TRBJ2-1|few
TGTGCCACCAGTCAATATCACAGGGGTTCGAATGAGCAGTTCTTC
CATSQYHRGSNEQFF
>-|TRBV28|TRBJ2-4|-
TGTGCCAGCAGTTTATCCCCCAGGGAGGCCAAAAACATTCAGTACTTC
CASSLSPREAKNIQYF
>-|TRBV29-1|TRBJ2-3|-
TGCAGCGCCCCTCGGAGTGGGGAGGAGTCGGAAGATACGCAGTATTTT
CSAPRSGEESEDTQYF
>-|TRBV5-1|TRBJ2-5|-
TGCGCCAGCAGCTCGGGGACACCCTCAGTTCAAGAGACCCAGTACTTC
CASSSGTPSVQETQYF
>-|TRBV7-3|TRBJ1-1|-
TGTGCCAGCAGCTCCCTTGGGGGGGCCACTGAAGCTTTCTTT
CASSSLGGATEAFF
>-|TRBV5-5|TRBJ2-7|few
TGTGCCAGCAGCTTGGATTCGGGGACCTACGAGCAGTACTTC
CASSLDSGTYEQYF
>TRBD1|TRBV29-1|TRBJ2-1|-
TGCAGCGTTGAAGGGGGGCAGGGGGCATCCTACAATGAGCAGTTCTTC
CSVEGGQGASYNEQFF
>-|TRBV30|TRBJ1-6|-
TGTGCCTGGAGTGTACGCAGGATTTATAATTCACCCCTCCACTTT
CAWSVRRIYNSPLHF
>TRBD1|TRBV5-1|TRBJ1-4|few
TGCGCCAGCAGCTCATTGACAGGGGCTCTTGAAAAACTGTTTTTT
CASSSLTGALEKLFF
>TRBD1|TRBV29-1|TRBJ2-4|-
TGCAGCACCCGAGGGGGCTCGGACATTCAGTACTTC
CSTRGGSDIQYF
>-|TRBV4-3|TRBJ2-3|-
TGCGCCAGCAGCCGCGGGGGCGCACCACCGATCACAGATACGCAGTATTTT
CASSRGGAPPITDTQYF
>-|TRBV5-1|TRBJ1-5|-
TGCGCCAGCAGCTTGATAGGGGATAGCAATCAGCCCCAGCATTTT
CASSLIGDSNQPQHF
>TRBD2|TRBV18|TRBJ2-5|once
TGTGCCAGCTCGCGGACTAGCGGGGGCCAGTACCAAGAGACCCAGTACTTC
CASSRTSGGQYQETQYF
>-|TRBV29-1|TRBJ2-7|-
TGCAGCGTTGAAGATATGGACACCACCTACGAGCAGTACTTC
CSVEDMDTTYEQYF
>-|TRBV20-1|TRBJ2-3|many
TGCAGTGCCCCCCTACCGGCGGGGCCAGATACGCAGTATTTT
CSAPLPAGPDTQYF
>-|TRBV5-5|TRBJ2-1|-
TGTGCCAGCAGCTTGGCTTTGGTAAGAAACAATGAGCAGTTCTTC
CASSLALVRNNEQFF
>-|TRBV20-1|TRBJ2-7|-
TGCAGTGCTACTAGGACGGGGGCGGGTGAGCAGTACTTC
CSATRTGAGEQYF
>-|TRBV4-1|TRBJ1-1|-
TGCGCCAGCAGCCAAGAGGGGGGGGGTCTCGGGGCTTTCTTT
CASSQEGGGLGAFF
>-|TRBV20-1|TRBJ2-7|-
TGCAGTGCTAGTAAGCCCCACGGCCTATACGAGCAGTACTTC
CSASKPHGLYEQYF
>-|TRBV5-4|TRBJ2-7|-
TGTGCCAGCAGCTTATCGGACCCCTACGAGCAGTACTTC
CASSLSDPYEQYF
>-|TRBV28|TRBJ2-1|few
TGTGCCAGCTTCATCACAGGGAGCTCCTACAATGAGCAGTTCTTC
CASFITGSSYNEQFF
>-|TRBV6-4|TRBJ1-1|few
TGTGCCCTCGGCCAAAGGGGCCGCTCCTCCGAATACACTGAAGCTTTCTTT
CALGQRGRSSEYTEAFF